This TCR beta chain was observed in a study of response to subunit inactivated influenza vaccine. Points from the study as a whole: Few new T cells, the authors suggested, are recruited by each seasonal influenza vaccination.

TCRdb reanalysed the RT-PCR reads using MiXCR and keeps one entry per CDR3 protein. The table records more than 700,000 distinct CDR3 sequences, around 21% of them present only once. This clonotype was counted a few times. Its antigen is not identified. Germline lookup yields CDR1 ENHRY and CDR2 SYGVKD. The CDR3 is 15 amino acids. V was trimmed by 5 bases and J by 2 bases, leaving 14 bases between them. The receptor was isolated from a man aged 45-65 years who received an inactivated influenza vaccine. The V and J genes are TRBV10-3 and TRBJ2-3; either TRBD1 or TRBD2 may supply D (5 bases each). The source material was PBMCs from blood, sampled 5 days after vaccination. CDR3 residues: CAISTADGTTDTQYF. As DNA, the CDR3 is TGTGCCATCAGTACGGCGGATGGGACCACAGATACGCAGTATTTT.